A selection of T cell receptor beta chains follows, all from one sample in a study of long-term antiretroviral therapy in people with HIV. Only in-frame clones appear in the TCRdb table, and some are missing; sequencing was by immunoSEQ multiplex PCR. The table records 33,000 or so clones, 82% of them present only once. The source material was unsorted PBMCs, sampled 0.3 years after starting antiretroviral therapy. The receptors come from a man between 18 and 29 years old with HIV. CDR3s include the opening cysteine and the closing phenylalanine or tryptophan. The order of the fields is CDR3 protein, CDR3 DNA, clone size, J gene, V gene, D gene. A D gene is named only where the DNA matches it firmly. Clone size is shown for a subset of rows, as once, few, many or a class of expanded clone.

CDR3 protein: CASRTGGFYGYTF; CDR3 DNA: TGCGCCAGCCGGACAGGGGGCTTCTATGGCTACACCTTC; clone size: NA; J gene: TRBJ1-2; V gene: TRBV5-1; D gene: TRBD1
CDR3 protein: CASSLYHREGGDEQYF; CDR3 DNA: TGCGCCAGCAGCCTCTATCACCGTGAGGGAGGGGACGAGCAGTACTTC; clone size: once; J gene: TRBJ2-7; V gene: TRBV4-3; D gene: TRBD2
CDR3 protein: CASSLGTFSDTQYF; CDR3 DNA: TGTGCCAGCAGCTTAGGGACATTTTCAGATACGCAGTATTTT; clone size: NA; J gene: TRBJ2-3; V gene: TRBV7-8; D gene: NA
CDR3 protein: CSAWTADSGNTIYF; CDR3 DNA: TGCAGCGCATGGACAGCAGACTCTGGAAACACCATATATTTT; clone size: NA; J gene: TRBJ1-3; V gene: TRBV29-1; D gene: NA
CDR3 protein: CASSYGDRHNYGYTF; CDR3 DNA: TGTGCCAGCAGTTACGGGGACAGGCATAACTATGGCTACACCTTC; clone size: NA; J gene: TRBJ1-2; V gene: TRBV6-5; D gene: TRBD1
CDR3 protein: CASSQEGRNSGELFF; CDR3 DNA: TGCGCCAGCAGCCAAGAGGGACGGAATTCCGGGGAGCTGTTTTTT; clone size: once; J gene: TRBJ2-2; V gene: TRBV4-1; D gene: NA
CDR3 protein: CASSYKGENTGELFF; CDR3 DNA: TGTGCCAGCAGTTACAAGGGGGAGAACACCGGGGAGCTGTTTTTT; clone size: NA; J gene: TRBJ2-2; V gene: TRBV6-5; D gene: NA
CDR3 protein: CASTRTVYSNQPQHF; CDR3 DNA: TGTGCCAGTACCCGGACAGTTTATAGCAATCAGCCCCAGCATTTT; clone size: once; J gene: TRBJ1-5; V gene: TRBV19; D gene: NA
CDR3 protein: CASSQAGVLGDTQYF; CDR3 DNA: TGCGCCAGCAGCCAAGCCGGGGTCTTGGGAGATACGCAGTATTTT; clone size: NA; J gene: TRBJ2-3; V gene: TRBV4-3; D gene: NA
CDR3 protein: CASSYGQGAASFF; CDR3 DNA: TGCGCCAGCAGCTACGGACAGGGCGCGGCATCTTTCTTT; clone size: NA; J gene: TRBJ1-1; V gene: TRBV5-1; D gene: TRBD1
CDR3 protein: CASSLSRQGADQPQHF; CDR3 DNA: TGTGCCAGCAGTTTATCCCGACAGGGGGCGGACCAGCCCCAGCATTTT; clone size: NA; J gene: TRBJ1-5; V gene: TRBV27; D gene: TRBD1
CDR3 protein: CASSRGLAGTRETQYF; CDR3 DNA: TGCGCCAGCAGCCGGGGACTAGCGGGCACCCGGGAGACCCAGTACTTC; clone size: NA; J gene: TRBJ2-5; V gene: TRBV4-3; D gene: TRBD2
CDR3 protein: CASSVRPIGRSEQFF; CDR3 DNA: TGTGCCAGCAGCGTGCGGCCTATCGGAAGAAGTGAGCAGTTCTTC; clone size: NA; J gene: TRBJ2-1; V gene: TRBV5-6; D gene: NA
CDR3 protein: CASSGASRDQPQHF; CDR3 DNA: TGTGCCAGCAGCGGGGCGAGCCGGGACCAGCCCCAGCATTTT; clone size: NA; J gene: TRBJ1-5; V gene: TRBV5-8; D gene: NA
CDR3 protein: CASSLSIMVVNEQYF; CDR3 DNA: TGTGCCAGCAGCTTATCGATAATGGTCGTCAACGAGCAGTACTTC; clone size: NA; J gene: TRBJ2-7; V gene: TRBV7-6; D gene: NA
CDR3 protein: CASSIQGLAKNIQYF; CDR3 DNA: TGTGCCAGCAGCATACAGGGACTAGCCAAAAACATTCAGTACTTC; clone size: NA; J gene: TRBJ2-4; V gene: TRBV21-1; D gene: NA
CDR3 protein: CAISESRLAENSYNEQFF; CDR3 DNA: TGTGCCATCAGTGAGTCGAGGCTAGCGGAGAACTCCTACAATGAGCAGTTCTTC; clone size: once; J gene: TRBJ2-1; V gene: TRBV10-3; D gene: TRBD2
CDR3 protein: CASSLRVSYNEQFF; CDR3 DNA: TGTGCCAGCAGTCTTCGGGTATCCTACAATGAGCAGTTCTTC; clone size: NA; J gene: TRBJ2-1; V gene: TRBV14; D gene: NA
CDR3 protein: CASSVGVAGGPVDTQYF; CDR3 DNA: TGTGCCAGCAGCGTAGGGGTAGCGGGGGGGCCGGTAGATACGCAGTATTTT; clone size: once; J gene: TRBJ2-3; V gene: TRBV9; D gene: TRBD2
CDR3 protein: CAISQTQGAGGPVDTQYF; CDR3 DNA: TGTGCCATCAGCCAAACCCAAGGGGCGGGAGGGCCAGTAGATACGCAGTATTTT; clone size: NA; J gene: TRBJ2-3; V gene: TRBV10-3; D gene: TRBD2
CDR3 protein: CASSPRGDWDNEQFF; CDR3 DNA: TGTGCCAGCAGCCCAAGAGGGGACTGGGACAATGAGCAGTTCTTC; clone size: NA; J gene: TRBJ2-1; V gene: TRBV7-9; D gene: NA
CDR3 protein: CASSYPTGVIVSGYTF; CDR3 DNA: TGTGCCAGCAGCTACCCGACAGGGGTTATTGTCTCTGGCTACACCTTC; clone size: NA; J gene: TRBJ1-2; V gene: TRBV5-6; D gene: TRBD1
CDR3 protein: CASSPSTSGGSSYNEQFF; CDR3 DNA: TGTGCCAGCAGCCCCTCGACTAGCGGGGGGAGCTCCTACAATGAGCAGTTCTTC; clone size: NA; J gene: TRBJ2-1; V gene: TRBV7-6; D gene: TRBD2
CDR3 protein: CSVRGGSFSGELFF; CDR3 DNA: TGCAGCGTCCGCGGGGGGTCGTTTAGCGGGGAGCTGTTTTTT; clone size: NA; J gene: TRBJ2-2; V gene: TRBV29-1; D gene: TRBD2
CDR3 protein: CASSFRTSTDTQYF; CDR3 DNA: TGTGCCAGCAGCTTTCGGACTAGCACAGATACGCAGTATTTT; clone size: NA; J gene: TRBJ2-3; V gene: TRBV2; D gene: NA
CDR3 protein: CASSPRGARVTQYF; CDR3 DNA: TGCGCCAGCAGCCCTCGAGGGGCCAGGGTGACCCAGTACTTC; clone size: once; J gene: TRBJ2-5; V gene: TRBV4-1; D gene: NA
CDR3 protein: CASSEPQAGASPYEQYF; CDR3 DNA: TGTGCCAGCAGTGAACCCCAGGCGGGAGCTAGCCCCTACGAGCAGTACTTC; clone size: NA; J gene: TRBJ2-7; V gene: TRBV6-1; D gene: TRBD2
CDR3 protein: CASSQDRMDYREQYF; CDR3 DNA: TGCGCCAGCAGCCAAGATAGGATGGACTATCGCGAGCAGTACTTC; clone size: NA; J gene: TRBJ2-7; V gene: TRBV4-3; D gene: NA
CDR3 protein: CASSYGGQGTEAFF; CDR3 DNA: TGTGCCAGCAGTTACGGGGGACAGGGCACTGAAGCTTTCTTT; clone size: NA; J gene: TRBJ1-1; V gene: TRBV6-6; D gene: TRBD1
CDR3 protein: CASRSGESGPGELFF; CDR3 DNA: TGTGCCAGCAGGTCGGGAGAGAGCGGGCCGGGGGAGCTGTTTTTT; clone size: NA; J gene: TRBJ2-2; V gene: TRBV28; D gene: NA
CDR3 protein: CASSFTGAGGNEQFF; CDR3 DNA: TGTGCCAGTAGCTTTACAGGGGCCGGTGGGAATGAGCAGTTCTTC; clone size: NA; J gene: TRBJ2-1; V gene: TRBV19; D gene: TRBD1
CDR3 protein: CASSERGVYGYTF; CDR3 DNA: TGTGCCAGCAGTGAACGGGGGGTCTATGGCTACACCTTC; clone size: NA; J gene: TRBJ1-2; V gene: TRBV2; D gene: NA
CDR3 protein: CASTRDMDLADTQYF; CDR3 DNA: TGTGCCAGCACCCGGGATATGGATCTTGCAGATACGCAGTATTTT; clone size: NA; J gene: TRBJ2-3; V gene: TRBV28; D gene: NA
CDR3 protein: CASSQTQSGETQYF; CDR3 DNA: TGCGCCAGCAGCCAGACACAGTCAGGGGAGACCCAGTACTTC; clone size: NA; J gene: TRBJ2-5; V gene: TRBV5-1; D gene: NA
CDR3 protein: CASSYPGQGFNEQYF; CDR3 DNA: TGCGCCAGCAGTTATCCGGGACAGGGTTTCAACGAGCAGTACTTC; clone size: NA; J gene: TRBJ2-7; V gene: TRBV10-2; D gene: TRBD1
CDR3 protein: CASSQGTGAASPLHF; CDR3 DNA: TGTGCCAGCAGTCAAGGGACAGGGGCGGCATCACCCCTCCACTTT; clone size: few; J gene: TRBJ1-6; V gene: TRBV27; D gene: TRBD1
CDR3 protein: CASSLEAGGGTEAFF; CDR3 DNA: TGCGCCAGCAGCTTGGAAGCGGGGGGAGGGACTGAAGCTTTCTTT; clone size: NA; J gene: TRBJ1-1; V gene: TRBV5-1; D gene: NA
CDR3 protein: CSVELVLGRGTRETQYF; CDR3 DNA: TGCAGCGTTGAACTGGTGTTGGGCAGGGGTACGCGAGAGACCCAGTACTTC; clone size: NA; J gene: TRBJ2-5; V gene: TRBV29-1; D gene: NA
CDR3 protein: CASRLRGGRGQPQHF; CDR3 DNA: TGTGCCAGTAGACTGAGGGGGGGGAGAGGGCAGCCCCAGCATTTT; clone size: NA; J gene: TRBJ1-5; V gene: TRBV19; D gene: NA
CDR3 protein: CASSQEGQPNTGELFF; CDR3 DNA: TGTGCCAGCAGCCAAGAAGGCCAACCGAACACCGGGGAGCTGTTTTTT; clone size: NA; J gene: TRBJ2-2; V gene: TRBV4-2; D gene: NA
CDR3 protein: CASSFLGGRTEAFF; CDR3 DNA: TGTGCCAGCAGCTTCCTGGGGGGGAGGACTGAAGCTTTCTTT; clone size: NA; J gene: TRBJ1-1; V gene: TRBV7-2; D gene: NA
CDR3 protein: CASSQEGGLGSGANVLTF; CDR3 DNA: TGCGCCAGCAGCCAAGAGGGGGGGCTCGGCTCTGGGGCCAACGTCCTGACTTTC; clone size: NA; J gene: TRBJ2-6; V gene: TRBV4-3; D gene: NA
CDR3 protein: CASSIVQGYQNEQFF; CDR3 DNA: TGTGCCAGTAGTATAGTTCAGGGTTACCAGAATGAGCAGTTCTTC; clone size: NA; J gene: TRBJ2-1; V gene: TRBV19; D gene: NA
CDR3 protein: CASSLTGGSYNEQFF; CDR3 DNA: TGCGCCAGCAGCTTAACAGGGGGCTCCTACAATGAGCAGTTCTTC; clone size: NA; J gene: TRBJ2-1; V gene: TRBV5-1; D gene: TRBD1
CDR3 protein: CASSLGSSGGLGYEQYF; CDR3 DNA: TGCGCCAGCAGCTTGGGGAGCTCTGGGGGGCTCGGATACGAGCAGTACTTC; clone size: NA; J gene: TRBJ2-7; V gene: TRBV5-1; D gene: NA